This TCR beta chain is from a study of CD8 T cells in Susac syndrome. Sequencing targeted TCR beta in T cells from blood (CD8+ and CD4+). The controls were healthy donors who were matched for age and sex. In contrast to the negatively isolated CD8+ and CD4+ T cells, TEMRA cells were FACS-enriched. The CDR3 covers 16 residues. Unmatched junction bases numbered 3, after V lost 3 bases and J lost 2 bases. Germline lookup yields CDR1 MGHRA and CDR2 YSYEKL. Reverse transcription of roughly 0.5 to 1 ug RNA was carried out with random hexamers. Amplification of TCR beta CDR3 was carried out by immunoSEQ multiplex PCR, which covered 54 Vbeta and 13 Jbeta segments. Each CDR3 protein is one row after TCRdb ran MiXCR on the immunoSEQ multiplex PCR reads. This table holds nearly 70,000 distinct CDR3 sequences, just under 95% found once. This clonotype was seen just once.

The sequenced sample consisted of CD8+ T cells from PBMCs. V usage is TRBV4-1 and J usage is TRBJ2-1, with TRBD1 matching over 11 bases. The TCR originated in a human donor in good health. CDR3 DNA: TGCGCCAGCAGCCAGCGGACAGGGGGCGCCTACAATGAGCAGTTCTTC. Translation: CASSQRTGGAYNEQFF.